Here is one T cell receptor beta chain with its context. Sequencing used immunoSEQ multiplex PCR; TCRdb keeps in-frame clones, though not all of them. The sample carries 30,000 to 35,000 clones, 80% to 90% recorded once. The sample originates from a study of T cell changes during pregnancy in multiple sclerosis. The CDR3 contains 16 residues. Germline loops: CDR1 SNHLY, CDR2 FYNNEI. Trimming cost V 3 bases and J 4 bases; bases outside gene matches: 10. The clonotype comes from a female donor with multiple sclerosis, enrolled in a pregnancy study. The chain combines TRBV2 with TRBJ1-2, with 8 bases fitting TRBD1. This specimen consisted of CD8+ T cells from peripheral blood mononuclear cells, obtained in the third trimester of pregnancy. CDR3 residues: CASSETGAPYLYGYTF. The CDR3 DNA is TGTGCCAGCAGTGAGACAGGGGCCCCCTACCTCTATGGCTACACCTTC.